The 20 T cell receptor beta chains below come from one sample, sequenced in a study of T cell changes during pregnancy in multiple sclerosis. TCRdb's copy holds only in-frame clones and misses some; the assay was immunoSEQ multiplex PCR. This table holds tens of thousands of clones, about nine tenths found once. Sequenced material: peripheral blood, taken in the first trimester of pregnancy. The source of these receptors is a female donor in good health, enrolled as a control in a pregnancy study.

The chain couples TRBV28 to TRBJ2-7; 9 bases are shared with TRBD2. The V gene end was trimmed by 5 bases and the J gene end by 3 bases; junction bases not matched to a gene: 14. The CDR3 is 17 residues long. Germline CDR1 and CDR2: MDHEN and SYDVKM. The CDR3 protein is CASSSHRVAGAGYEQYF. In nucleotides, the CDR3 is TGTGCCAGCAGTAGCCACAGGGTAGCGGGAGCCGGCTACGAGCAGTACTTC.

This chain connects TRBV18 to TRBJ1-4; the D gene is possibly TRBD1 (5 bases). The CDR3 is 16 amino acids. Trimming removed 9 bases at V and 6 bases at J, with 23 bases between. The V gene's germline CDR1 is KGHSH and CDR2 LQKENI. The CDR3 is CARKRSGLEGYEKLFF. The CDR3, as DNA: TGTGCCAGGAAGAGGTCAGGGCTGGAGGGTTATGAAAAACTGTTTTTT.

This chain links TRBV19 with TRBJ1-5; possibly TRBD1 for D (6 bases). There are 14 residues in the CDR3. The germline CDR1 and CDR2 sequences are LNHDA and SQIVND (reference sequence). Trimming removed 7 bases at V and 7 bases at J, with 17 bases between. This CDR3 reads CASTVNRAGQPQHF. Here the CDR3 DNA reads TGTGCCAGTACGGTCAACAGGGCGGGCCAGCCCCAGCATTTT.

The chain carries TRBV19 and TRBJ2-5, with 7 bases lining up with TRBD2. Germline V lookup: CDR1 LNHDA, CDR2 SQIVND (reference sequence). This CDR3 is 13 amino acids long. V lost 8 bases, J lost 4 bases, and 7 bases stayed unmatched. The CDR3 nucleotides read TGTGCCAGTGGACTAGGAATACGAGAGACCCAGTACTTC. Protein product: CASGLGIRETQYF.

This clone was seen once. V gene TRBV16 combines with J gene TRBJ1-3, with D perhaps TRBD1 (6 bases). CDR1 and CDR2 (germline): KGHSY, FQNENV. The CDR3 runs 16 residues. V was pared by 4 bases and J by 0 bases, with 13 bases between. The CDR3 sequence: CASSLPGTNSGNTIYF. CDR3 DNA: TGTGCCAGCAGCCTCCCCGGGACAAACTCTGGAAACACCATATATTTT.

This sequence joins TRBV7-9 and TRBJ1-2, with D hard to call. The CDR3 runs 13 residues. Germline CDR1 SEHNR, CDR2 FQNEAQ (reference sequence). The V end lost 1 base, the J end lost 3 bases, and 6 bases lay between the germline ends. The CDR3 loop reads CASSLGGYYGYTF. CDR3 DNA sequence: TGTGCCAGCAGCTTAGGAGGGTACTATGGCTACACCTTC.

V and J are TRBV4-1 and TRBJ2-7; D perhaps matches TRBD1 (6 bases). This CDR3 region has 16 residues. CDR1 is MGHRA, CDR2 YSYEKL, per germline. V was shortened by 4 bases and J by 2 bases, with 18 bases between the two germline ends. CDR3 amino acids: CASSRQFPGTPYEQYF. The CDR3 nucleotides are TGCGCCAGCAGCCGCCAGTTCCCCGGGACACCCTACGAGCAGTACTTC.

The rearrangement joins TRBV5-4 to TRBJ2-7; TRBD1 might be the D (6 bases). The CDR3 is 15 residues long. Trimming pared 4 bases from V and 0 bases from J, leaving 14 bases between. From germline, CDR1 is SGHNT and CDR2 YYREEE (reference sequence). CDR3 protein: CASSPGTLSSYEQYF. DNA of the CDR3: TGTGCCAGCAGCCCCGGGACATTGAGCTCCTACGAGCAGTACTTC.

The chain links TRBV28 to TRBJ1-1; 7 bases fit TRBD1. V shed 7 bases and J 2 bases; nucleotides not matched to a gene: 4. The CDR3 is 13 residues long. CDR1 is MDHEN, CDR2 SYDVKM, per germline. DNA of the CDR3: TGTGCCAGCACCTGGACAGGCAACACTGAAGCTTTCTTT. It is translated as CASTWTGNTEAFF.

The chain has TRBV19 and TRBJ2-7; D possibly corresponds to TRBD1 (7 bases). Germline CDR1 reads LNHDA; CDR2 reads SQIVND (reference sequence). CDR3 size: 13 residues. V was pared by 3 bases and J by 8 bases, with 14 bases between. DNA for the CDR3: TGTGCCAGTAGTATCAGGCAGGGGGGTAAGCAGTACTTC. Translating it yields CASSIRQGGKQYF.

V is TRBV2 and J is TRBJ2-7, with a possible D match to TRBD2 (5 bases). The CDR3 runs 12 residues. The V gene's germline CDR1 is SNHLY and CDR2 FYNNEI. V lost 8 bases and J lost 2, with 10 bases in between. This CDR3 is CASRGFAYEQYF. CDR3 sequence (DNA): TGTGCCAGCCGAGGGTTCGCCTACGAGCAGTACTTC.

The chain has TRBV27 and TRBJ1-5; possible D gene TRBD1, 6 bases. Trimming pared 5 bases from V and 5 bases from J, leaving 16 bases between. The CDR3 runs to 15 residues. CDR1 is MNHEY, CDR2 SMNVEV, per germline (reference sequence). The CDR3 sequence is CASSARAGADQPQHF. CDR3 in DNA: TGTGCCAGCAGTGCCCGGGCGGGGGCCGATCAGCCCCAGCATTTT.

The chain couples TRBV2 to TRBJ1-1; D not resolved. Germline CDR1 and CDR2: SNHLY and FYNNEI. V lost 7 bases, J lost 1 base, and 10 bases lay in between. The length of the CDR3 is 13 residues. CDR3 protein: CASNRIQNTEAFF. CDR3 in DNA: TGTGCCAGCAACCGAATACAGAACACTGAAGCTTTCTTT.

The chain joins TRBV5-1 to TRBJ1-4; D might be TRBD1 (6 bases). CDR3 length: 15 residues. Germline loops: CDR1 SGHRS, CDR2 YFSETQ. Trimming took 0 bases from V and 8 from J, leaving 14 bases between them. CDR3 residues: CASSLVSGAREKLFF. CDR3 bases: TGCGCCAGCAGCTTGGTATCAGGGGCGCGCGAAAAACTGTTTTTT.

J is TRBJ2-5 and V is TRBV5-6; 9 bases align to TRBD2. Germline-derived CDR1 and CDR2 are SGHDT and YYEEEE. The junction had 18 bases not matched to a gene; V was cut back by 0 bases and J by 6 bases. The CDR3 is 19 amino acids. The CDR3 loop reads CASSLDWRGGAGSRQTQYF. CDR3 nucleotide sequence: TGTGCCAGCAGCTTGGATTGGCGCGGGGGGGCCGGGAGTCGCCAGACCCAGTACTTC.

This chain links TRBV6-5 with TRBJ2-7; 7 bases are a match to TRBD1. Germline-derived CDR1 and CDR2 are MNHEY and SVGAGI. The V and J ends lost 0 bases and 6 bases, in that order; junction bases with no gene match: 8. The CDR3 has 15 residues. The CDR3 sequence is CASSYSFQGVAEQYF. The CDR3 DNA is TGTGCCAGCAGTTACTCGTTCCAGGGGGTCGCCGAGCAGTACTTC.

The V call is TRBV27, the J call TRBJ1-5; unclear D gene. Germline V lookup: CDR1 MNHEY, CDR2 SMNVEV (reference sequence). The CDR3 consists of 15 residues. V was pared by 1 base and J by 2 bases, with 9 bases between. CDR3 nucleotides: TGTGCCAGCAGTTTATATCGAGGCGGCAATCAGCCCCAGCATTTT. It codes for CASSLYRGGNQPQHF.

This clone was observed once. The chain has TRBV4-3 and TRBJ2-6; D unresolved. The V gene's germline CDR1 is LGHNA and CDR2 YSLEER. The CDR3 is 16 amino acids. V shed 3 bases and J shed 0 bases, with 9 bases lying between them. CDR3 nucleotides: TGCGCCAGCAGCCAGAGCACTCGCTCTGGGGCCAACGTCCTGACTTTC. Its protein is CASSQSTRSGANVLTF.

The chain has TRBV4-2 and TRBJ2-1, with TRBD1 matching over 8 bases. Germline V gives CDR1 LGHNA, CDR2 YNFKEQ. After removal of 3 bases from V and 3 bases from J, the junction contained 7 bases not matched to a gene. The CDR3 is 16 residues long. The CDR3 region is CASSHVGQDLYNEQFF. In nucleotides, the CDR3 is TGTGCCAGCAGCCACGTGGGACAGGACCTCTACAATGAGCAGTTCTTC.

V usage is TRBV29-1 and J usage is TRBJ2-3, with D unclear. The CDR3 consists of 10 residues. V was clipped by 6 bases and J by 5 bases, with 6 bases between them. Germline CDR1 is SQVTM and CDR2 is ANQGSEA. Here the CDR3 reads CSVREDTQYF. In nucleotides, the CDR3 is TGCAGCGTGCGTGAAGATACGCAGTATTTT.